Below, 3 T cell receptor beta chains from the same sample are listed, as sequenced in a study of T cell responses to AZD1222 COVID-19 vaccine. Sequenced by immunoSEQ multiplex PCR; TCRdb stores in-frame clones only, minus some. The sample has some 140,000 clones; around 89% are singletons. Sequences were derived from peripheral blood, sampled on day 0 of AZD1222 vaccination. The receptors come from an adult in good health.

The chain uses TRBV6-6 and TRBJ1-2; D uncertain. This CDR3 region has 12 residues. The V gene's germline CDR1 is MNHNY and CDR2 SVGAGI (reference sequence). Trimming took 2 bases from V and 4 from J, leaving 5 bases between them. DNA of the CDR3: TGTGCCAGCAGTTACAACGCCTATGGCTACACCTTC. Translation gives CASSYNAYGYTF.

The CDR3 sequence: CASSGLASRDTGELFF. Written as DNA, the CDR3 is TGTGCCAGCAGCGGACTAGCTTCGAGAGACACCGGGGAGCTGTTTTTT. The chain links TRBV9 to TRBJ2-2; TRBD2 aligns across 7 bases. The CDR3 totals 16 residues. V trimming: 3 bases; J trimming: 3 bases; junction bases outside the gene matches: 8. Germline V gene data show CDR1 as SGDLS and CDR2 as YYNGEE.

This clone has more than one count but fewer than ten. The rearrangement uses TRBV10-3 and TRBJ1-4; D is unresolved. The CDR3 consists of 13 residues. V lost 2 bases, J lost 3 bases, and 4 bases lay in between. Germline V lookup: CDR1 ENHRY, CDR2 SYGVKD. The CDR3 DNA follows: TGTGCCATCAGTGAGGGGTCTAATGAAAAACTGTTTTTT. It translates to CAISEGSNEKLFF.